This passage covers 22 T cell receptor beta chains from one sample sequenced in a study of siplizumab effects on memory and regulatory T cells. Coculturing at 37°C lasted 5 to 6 days for the mixed lymphocyte reaction cells. The assay was immunoSEQ multiplex PCR, and TCRdb's table has in-frame clones only and misses some. In the table there are 9,000 to 13,000 clones, 46% of which are singletons. These receptors' targets are unknown. Specimen: CFSE-low (dividing) CD4+ T cells sorted from an allogeneic mixed lymphocyte reaction. All receptors come from a human donor in good health; the cells came from an allogeneic mixed lymphocyte reaction.

This clone was observed a handful of times. The V gene is TRBV6-1, the J gene TRBJ1-3; the match to TRBD1 covers 11 bases. V lost 3 bases, J lost 11 bases, and 6 bases stayed unmatched. The CDR3 runs 14 residues. Germline CDR1 and CDR2: MNHNS and SASEGT. The CDR3 DNA reads as TGTGCCAGCAGTGATCGGACAGGGGGCTCCGCCATATATTTT. Translated, it gives CASSDRTGGSAIYF.

CDR3 residues: CAWRPMPGTGYEKLFF. CDR3 nucleotides: TGTGCCTGGAGGCCTATGCCCGGGACAGGGTATGAAAAACTGTTTTTT. The rearrangement links TRBV30 to TRBJ1-4; 9 bases align to TRBD1. From germline, CDR1 is GTSNPN and CDR2 SVGIG (reference sequence). With V trimmed by 3 bases and J by 6 bases, 11 bases remained unmatched. There are 16 residues in the CDR3.

The V and J genes are TRBV10-1 and TRBJ1-5; D remains unclear. The germline V and J ends were trimmed by 6 bases and 4 bases, with 10 bases remaining between them. Germline V CDR1 and CDR2: WNHNN, SYGVQD (reference sequence). This CDR3 has 13 residues. This chain's CDR3 is CASSSAGNQPQHF. DNA for the CDR3: TGCGCCAGCAGCTCTGCGGGGAATCAGCCCCAGCATTTT.

The V gene is TRBV6-1, the J gene TRBJ2-1, with 8 bases that match TRBD2. J was trimmed by 16 bases and V by 4 bases; bases with no gene match: 6. Germline assignment: CDR1 MNHNS and CDR2 SASEGT. There are 11 residues in the CDR3. The DNA for the CDR3 is TGTGCCAGCAGTGCGCGACGGGGGGGATTCTTC. This sequence encodes CASSARRGGFF.

Only one count was recorded for this clone. The genes are TRBV28 and TRBJ2-3; D assignment may be TRBD1 or TRBD2 (5 bases each). The CDR3 spans 16 residues. Trimming left V 3 bases short and J 4 bases short, with 17 bases between. Germline V lookup: CDR1 MDHEN, CDR2 SYDVKM. CDR3 in DNA: TGTGCCAGCAGTTTCTCGGGGCTACGCGACGCAGATACGCAGTATTTT. This sequence encodes CASSFSGLRDADTQYF.

The chain couples TRBV29-1 to TRBJ2-5; the match to TRBD1 covers 7 bases. This CDR3 has 14 amino acids. Trimming removed 3 bases from V and 7 bases from J; junction bases left unmatched: 11. CDR1 is SQVTM and CDR2 is ANQGSEA in the germline V gene. The CDR3 region has the DNA TGCAGCGTTGACCCGGGACAGACCATTGGGACCCAGTACTTC. Protein product: CSVDPGQTIGTQYF. The whole variable domain, filled in from reference TRBV29-1 and TRBJ2-5, reads SAVISQKPSRDICQRGTSLTIQCQVDSQVTMMFWYRQQPGQSLTLIATANQGSEATYESGFVIDKFPISRPNLTFSTLTVSNMSPEDSSIYLCSVDPGQTIGTQYFGPGTRLLVL.

CDR3 sequence: CASSLETSGRGEQFF. The CDR3 nucleotides are TGCGCCAGCAGCTTGGAGACTAGCGGCAGGGGTGAGCAGTTCTTC. This chain links TRBV5-1 with TRBJ2-1; 9 nucleotides align to TRBD2. The CDR3 loop spans 15 amino acids. CDR1 is SGHRS and CDR2 is YFSETQ in the germline V gene. With V trimmed by 0 bases and J by 9 bases, 7 bases remained unmatched.

The rearrangement uses TRBV18 and TRBJ2-5; D is ambiguous. Between the trimmed V and J ends, which lost 4 bases and 4 bases, there was a span of 13 bases. The CDR3 is 14 residues long. The V gene's germline CDR1 is KGHSH and CDR2 LQKENI. The CDR3 DNA reads as TGTGCCAGCTCACAGGATCTGGGTGGAGAGACCCAGTACTTC. Its protein is CASSQDLGGETQYF.

The CDR3 nucleotides read TGTGCCAGCAGCCAAACACAGATTGGGGTTTATGGCTACACCTTC. It encodes CASSQTQIGVYGYTF. The chain joins TRBV7-9 to TRBJ1-2, with no clear D. Trimming pared 5 bases from V and 5 bases from J, leaving 18 bases between. The CDR3 runs 15 residues. The germline V gene encodes CDR1 SEHNR and CDR2 FQNEAQ (reference sequence).

This chain joins TRBV2 and TRBJ2-1; D is uncertain. V lost 5 bases to trimming and J lost 3 bases, with 2 bases between them. The CDR3 is 11 residues long. Germline V gene data show CDR1 as SNHLY and CDR2 as FYNNEI. CDR3 DNA: TGTGCCAGCAGTAACTACAATGAGCAGTTCTTC. Amino acid sequence: CASSNYNEQFF.

This clone was found a few times. CDR3 nucleotides: TGTGCCAGCAGCCAAGGCGGGAGGGCCTTGGAGACCCAGTACTTC. Translation gives CASSQGGRALETQYF. The rearrangement uses TRBV4-2 and TRBJ2-5, with TRBD2 matching over 9 bases. Germline CDR1 and CDR2: LGHNA and YNFKEQ. V shed 1 base and J 5 bases; nucleotides not matched to a gene: 5. The CDR3 extends over 15 amino acids.

The chain couples TRBV5-6 to TRBJ2-5, with TRBD2 matching over 8 bases. With V trimmed by 4 bases and J by 7 bases, 12 bases remained unmatched. In germline, CDR1 is SGHDT, CDR2 YYEEEE. The CDR3 runs to 15 residues. CDR3 residues: CASSPAGGGTGTQYF. In DNA form, the CDR3 reads TGTGCCAGCAGCCCCGCGGGGGGCGGGACGGGGACCCAGTACTTC. Variable domain in full (rest from reference TRBV5-6 and TRBJ2-5): DAGVTQSPTHLIKTRGQQVTLRCSPKSGHDTVSWYQQALGQGPQFIFQYYEEEERQRGNFPDRFSGHQFPNYSSELNVNALLLGDSALYLCASSPAGGGTGTQYFGPGTRLLVL.

The table lists this clone with a few counts. This sequence joins TRBV28 and TRBJ2-2, with 9 bases identical to TRBD2. The CDR3 is 14 residues long. Germline CDR1 is MDHEN and CDR2 is SYDVKM. The V segment lost 7 bases and the J segment 4 bases; nucleotides outside the gene matches: 4. The CDR3 spells CASKGSGGTGELFF. The CDR3 coding sequence is TGTGCCAGCAAGGGTAGCGGGGGCACCGGGGAGCTGTTTTTT.

This sequence joins TRBV5-1 and TRBJ2-1; D gene unclear. Germline assignment: CDR1 SGHRS and CDR2 YFSETQ. This CDR3 has 14 amino acids. V gave up 0 bases and J gave up 9 bases, with 13 bases separating them. DNA of the CDR3: TGCGCCAGCAGCTTGGTTTCCAGGTTGACTGAGCAGTTCTTC. It yields the protein CASSLVSRLTEQFF.

Within the sample, this clone is medium-sized. The rearrangement joins TRBV11-2 to TRBJ1-1; 7 positions agree with TRBD1. Germline V gene sequence: CDR1 SGHAT, CDR2 FQNNGV. V lost 5 bases and J lost 5; bases outside the gene matches: 5. The CDR3 extends over 13 amino acids. The CDR3: CASSPDRATEAFF. Written as DNA, the CDR3 is TGTGCCAGCAGCCCCGACAGGGCAACTGAAGCTTTCTTT.

The chain combines TRBV7-2 with TRBJ1-1; D ambiguous. This CDR3 comprises 13 residues. V lost 5 bases and J 2 bases, leaving 9 bases between the germline ends. CDR1 and CDR2 (germline): SGHTA, FQGNSA. The CDR3 is CASSIQRNTEAFF. Here the CDR3 DNA reads TGTGCCAGCAGCATACAGAGAAACACTGAAGCTTTCTTT.

This clone has just a few counts. The rearrangement joins TRBV2 to TRBJ1-5, with a possible D match to TRBD1 (5 bases). Trimming removed 4 bases from V and 5 bases from J, with 21 bases in between. This CDR3 has 17 residues. Germline CDR1 and CDR2: SNHLY and FYNNEI. DNA of the CDR3: TGTGCCAGCAGTGCTTGGAGGGGAGGGTTATCAGATCAGCCCCAGCATTTT. Its protein is CASSAWRGGLSDQPQHF.

The chain employs TRBV6-5 and TRBJ2-1, with 8 bases fitting TRBD2. V lost 5 bases and J lost 2; bases outside the gene matches: 5. The CDR3 is 15 residues long. The germline V gene encodes CDR1 MNHEY and CDR2 SVGAGI. The CDR3 loop reads CASSARREAYNEQFF. The CDR3 DNA reads TGTGCCAGCAGTGCCCGGCGGGAGGCCTACAATGAGCAGTTCTTC.

This clone has just a few counts. The chain combines TRBV23-1 with TRBJ2-5, with unresolved D. TRBV23-1 is classed as an ORF, of uncertain function. The CDR3 is made up of 13 amino acids. V gave up 2 bases and J gave up 3 bases, with 7 bases separating them. This CDR3 reads CASSQTPKETQYF. The CDR3 coding sequence is TGCGCCAGCAGTCAAACCCCAAAAGAGACCCAGTACTTC.

V is TRBV7-3 and J is TRBJ1-5, with D hard to call. CDR3 length equals 15 residues. Trimming left V 5 bases short and J 6 bases short, with 17 bases between. The V gene's germline CDR1 is SGHTA and CDR2 FQGTGA. The CDR3 DNA follows: TGTGCCAGCAGCCCGGACGGGAAAGTAGGTCAGCCCCAGCATTTT. Its protein is CASSPDGKVGQPQHF.

The gene calls are TRBV6-4 and TRBJ2-1; D could derive from TRBD1 or TRBD2 (5 bases each). CDR1 and CDR2 (germline): MRHNA, SNTAGT. The V gene lost 8 bases and the J gene lost 7 bases, with 21 bases spanning the gap. There are 15 residues in the CDR3. The CDR3 loop reads CASSRAMGVDNEQFF. For the CDR3, the DNA is TGTGCCAGCTCCAGGGCTATGGGAGTGGATAATGAGCAGTTCTTC.

V usage is TRBV11-3 and J usage is TRBJ2-1, with D hard to call. Trimming stripped 0 bases from V and 5 bases from J, with 2 bases between. The germline V gene encodes CDR1 SGHNT and CDR2 YENEEA. The CDR3 has 12 residues. As DNA, the CDR3 is TGTGCCAGCAGCTTAGAAAACAATGAGCAGTTCTTC. Its protein product is CASSLENNEQFF.